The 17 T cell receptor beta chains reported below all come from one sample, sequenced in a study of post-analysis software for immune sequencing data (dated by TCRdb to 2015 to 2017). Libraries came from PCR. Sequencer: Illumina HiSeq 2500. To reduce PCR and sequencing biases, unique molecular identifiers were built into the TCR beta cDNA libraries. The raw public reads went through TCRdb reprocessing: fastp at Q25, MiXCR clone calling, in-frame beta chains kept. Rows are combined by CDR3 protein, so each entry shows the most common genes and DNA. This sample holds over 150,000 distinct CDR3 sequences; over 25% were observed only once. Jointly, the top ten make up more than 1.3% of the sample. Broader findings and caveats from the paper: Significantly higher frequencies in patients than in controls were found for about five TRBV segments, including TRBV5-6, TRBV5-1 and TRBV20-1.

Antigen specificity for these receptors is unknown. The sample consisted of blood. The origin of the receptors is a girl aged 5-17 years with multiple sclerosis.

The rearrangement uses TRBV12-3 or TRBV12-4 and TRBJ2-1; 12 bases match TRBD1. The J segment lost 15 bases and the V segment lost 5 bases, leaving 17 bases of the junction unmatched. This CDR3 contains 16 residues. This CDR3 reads CASSTSGTGGRFSGFF. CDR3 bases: TGTGCCAGCAGTACTTCCGGGACAGGGGGCCGTTTTTCCGGGTTCTTC.

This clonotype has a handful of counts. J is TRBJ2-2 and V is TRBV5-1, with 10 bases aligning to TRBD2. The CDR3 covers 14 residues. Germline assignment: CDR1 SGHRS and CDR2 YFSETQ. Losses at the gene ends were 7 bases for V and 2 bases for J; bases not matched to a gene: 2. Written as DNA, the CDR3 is TGCGCCAGCCTAGCGGGAGTCAACACCGGGGAGCTGTTTTTT. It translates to CASLAGVNTGELFF. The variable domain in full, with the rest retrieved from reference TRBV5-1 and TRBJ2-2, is KAGVTQTPRYLIKTRGQQVTLSCSPISGHRSVSWYQQTPGQGLQFLFEYFSETQRNKGNFPGRFSGRQFSNSRSEMNVSTLELGDSALYLCASLAGVNTGELFFGEGSRLTVL.

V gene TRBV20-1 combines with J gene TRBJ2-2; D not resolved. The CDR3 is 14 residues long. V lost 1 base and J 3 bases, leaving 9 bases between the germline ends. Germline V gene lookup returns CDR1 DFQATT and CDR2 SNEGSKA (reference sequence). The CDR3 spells CSARVGGDTGELFF. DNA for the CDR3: TGCAGTGCTAGAGTTGGCGGCGACACCGGGGAGCTGTTTTTT.

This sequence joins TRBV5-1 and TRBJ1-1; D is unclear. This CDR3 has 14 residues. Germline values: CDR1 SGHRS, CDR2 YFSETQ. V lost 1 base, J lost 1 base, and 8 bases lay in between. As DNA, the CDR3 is TGCGCCAGCAGCTTGTCAACAGCGAACACTGAAGCTTTCTTT. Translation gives CASSLSTANTEAFF.

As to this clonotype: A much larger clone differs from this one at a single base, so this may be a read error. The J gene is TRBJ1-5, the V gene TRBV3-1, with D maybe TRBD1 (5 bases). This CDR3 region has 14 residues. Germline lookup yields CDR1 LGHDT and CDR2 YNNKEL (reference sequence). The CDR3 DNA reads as TGTGCCAGCAACCAAGATACCAGGGCTCAGCCCCAGCATTTT. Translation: CASNQDTRAQPQHF. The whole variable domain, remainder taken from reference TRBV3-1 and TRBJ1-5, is DTAVSQTPKYLVTQMGNDKSIKCEQNLGHDTMYWYKQDSKKFLKIMFSYNNKELIINETVPNRFSPKSPDKAHLNLHINSLELGDSAVYFCASNQDTRAQPQHFGDGTRLSIL.

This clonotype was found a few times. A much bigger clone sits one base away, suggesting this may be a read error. CDR3 residues: CASTYGAGGGAYNEQFF. For the CDR3, the DNA is TGTGCCAGCACCTACGGGGCAGGGGGAGGGGCCTACAATGAGCAGTTCTTC. The V call is TRBV11-2, the J call TRBJ2-1; D may be TRBD1 or TRBD2 (7 bases each). V lost 7 bases to trimming and J lost 2 bases, with 21 bases between them. Germline CDR1 reads SGHAT; CDR2 reads FQNNGV. The CDR3 loop spans 17 amino acids.

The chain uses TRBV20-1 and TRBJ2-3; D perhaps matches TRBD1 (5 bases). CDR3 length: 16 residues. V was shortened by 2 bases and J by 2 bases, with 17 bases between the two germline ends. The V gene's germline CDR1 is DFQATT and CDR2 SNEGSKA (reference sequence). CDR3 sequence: CSARPLQGPNTDTQYF. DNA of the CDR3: TGCAGTGCTAGACCCCTTCAGGGCCCCAACACAGATACGCAGTATTTT.

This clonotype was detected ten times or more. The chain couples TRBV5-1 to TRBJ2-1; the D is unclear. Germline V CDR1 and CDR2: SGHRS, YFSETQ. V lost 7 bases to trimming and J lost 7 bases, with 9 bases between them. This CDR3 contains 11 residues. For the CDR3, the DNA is TGCGCCAGCGGTCTGCCGAATGAGCAGTTCTTC. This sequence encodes CASGLPNEQFF.

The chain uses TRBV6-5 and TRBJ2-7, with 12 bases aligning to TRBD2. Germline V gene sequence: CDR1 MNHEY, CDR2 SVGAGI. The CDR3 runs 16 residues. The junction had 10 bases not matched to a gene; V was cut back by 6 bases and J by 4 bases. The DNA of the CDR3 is TGTGCCAGCAGCCGACAGACTAGCGGGAGTTTGTACGAGCAGTACTTC. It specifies CASSRQTSGSLYEQYF.

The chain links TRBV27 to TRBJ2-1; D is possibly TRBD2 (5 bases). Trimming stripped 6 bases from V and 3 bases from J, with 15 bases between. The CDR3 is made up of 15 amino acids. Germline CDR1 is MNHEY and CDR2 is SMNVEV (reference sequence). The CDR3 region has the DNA TGTGCCAGCAGCTCCTCGGCGGGTTACTACAATGAGCAGTTCTTC. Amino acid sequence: CASSSSAGYYNEQFF.

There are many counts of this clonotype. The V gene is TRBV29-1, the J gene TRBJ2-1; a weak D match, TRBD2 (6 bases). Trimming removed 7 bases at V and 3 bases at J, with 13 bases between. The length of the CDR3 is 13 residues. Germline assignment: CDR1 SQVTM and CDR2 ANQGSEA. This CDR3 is CSAERAYYNEQFF. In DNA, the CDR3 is TGCAGCGCGGAGCGGGCTTACTACAATGAGCAGTTCTTC.

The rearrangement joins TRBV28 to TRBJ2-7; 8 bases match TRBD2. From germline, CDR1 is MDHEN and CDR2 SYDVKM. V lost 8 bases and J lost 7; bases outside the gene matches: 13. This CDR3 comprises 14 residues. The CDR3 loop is CASLSVAGIDEQYF. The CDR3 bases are TGTGCCAGCCTGAGTGTAGCGGGAATCGATGAGCAGTACTTC.

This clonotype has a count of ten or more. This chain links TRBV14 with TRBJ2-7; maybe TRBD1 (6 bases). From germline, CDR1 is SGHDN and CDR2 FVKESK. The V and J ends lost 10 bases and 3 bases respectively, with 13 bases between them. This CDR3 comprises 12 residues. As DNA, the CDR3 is TGTGCCACTGGGGGACAACACTACGAGCAGTACTTC. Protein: CATGGQHYEQYF. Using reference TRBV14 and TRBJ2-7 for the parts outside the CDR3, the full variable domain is EAGVTQFPSHSVIEKGQTVTLRCDPISGHDNLYWYRRVMGKEIKFLLHFVKESKQDESGMPNNRFLAERTGGTYSTLKVQPAELEDSGVYFCATGGQHYEQYFGPGTRLTVT.

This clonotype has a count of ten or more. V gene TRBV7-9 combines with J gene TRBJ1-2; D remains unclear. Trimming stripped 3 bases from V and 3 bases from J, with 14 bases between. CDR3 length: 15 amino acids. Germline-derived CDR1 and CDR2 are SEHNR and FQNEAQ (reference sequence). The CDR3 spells CASSLSFSGYYGYTF. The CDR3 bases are TGTGCCAGCAGCTTGTCTTTTTCGGGATACTATGGCTACACCTTC.

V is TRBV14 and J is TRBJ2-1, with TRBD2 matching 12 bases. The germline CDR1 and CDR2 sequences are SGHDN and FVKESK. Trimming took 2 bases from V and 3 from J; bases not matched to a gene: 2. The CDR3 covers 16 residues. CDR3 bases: TGTGCCAGCAGCCAACTAGCGGGAGGGCGCTACAATGAGCAGTTCTTC. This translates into CASSQLAGGRYNEQFF.

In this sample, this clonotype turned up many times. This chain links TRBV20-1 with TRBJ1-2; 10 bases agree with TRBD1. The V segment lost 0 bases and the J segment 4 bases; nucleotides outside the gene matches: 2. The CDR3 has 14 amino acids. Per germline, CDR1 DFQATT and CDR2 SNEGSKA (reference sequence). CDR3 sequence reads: CSAREDRGGYGYTF. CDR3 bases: TGCAGTGCTAGAGAGGACAGGGGGGGCTATGGCTACACCTTC.

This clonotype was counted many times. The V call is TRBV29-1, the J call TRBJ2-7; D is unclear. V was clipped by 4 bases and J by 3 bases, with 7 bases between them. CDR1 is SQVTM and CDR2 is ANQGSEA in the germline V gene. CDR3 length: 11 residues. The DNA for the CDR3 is TGCAGCGTTGGGATAAGCTACGAGCAGTACTTC. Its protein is CSVGISYEQYF.